The sequence of this TCR beta chain was determined in a study of blood T cell repertoires in COVID-19. Germline loops: CDR1 DFQATT, CDR2 SNEGSKA (reference sequence). Trimming shortened V by 4 bases and J by 2 bases, and 18 bases separated the two germline ends. The CDR3 is 16 amino acids. Sequencing was performed with immunoSEQ multiplex PCR; in TCRdb, only in-frame clones are kept and a portion is missing. This table holds about 45,000 clones, about 90% found once. The chain is built from TRBV20-1 and TRBJ1-5, with D tentatively TRBD1 (5 bases). Specimen: peripheral blood. This clonotype originated in a human donor in a cohort sampled during active COVID-19. In DNA, the CDR3 is TGCAGTGCTATTGACAGTGGTACCAGGGGCAATCAGCCCCAGCATTTT. Protein: CSAIDSGTRGNQPQHF.